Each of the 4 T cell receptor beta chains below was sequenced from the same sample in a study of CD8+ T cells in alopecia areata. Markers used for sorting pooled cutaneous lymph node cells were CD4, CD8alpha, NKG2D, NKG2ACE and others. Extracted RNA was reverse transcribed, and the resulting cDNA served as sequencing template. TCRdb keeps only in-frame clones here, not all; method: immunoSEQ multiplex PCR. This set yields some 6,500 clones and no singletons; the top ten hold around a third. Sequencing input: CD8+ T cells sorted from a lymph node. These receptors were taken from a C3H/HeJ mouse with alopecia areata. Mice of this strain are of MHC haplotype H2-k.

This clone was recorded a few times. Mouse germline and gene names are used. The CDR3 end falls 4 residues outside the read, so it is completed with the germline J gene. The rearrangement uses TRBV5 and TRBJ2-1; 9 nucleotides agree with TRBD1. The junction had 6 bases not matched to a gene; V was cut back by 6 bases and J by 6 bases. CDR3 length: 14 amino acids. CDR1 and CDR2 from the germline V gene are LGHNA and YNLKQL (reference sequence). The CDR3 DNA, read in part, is TGTGCCAGCAGTTCCGGGACAGGGTTTGCT. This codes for CASSSGTGFA. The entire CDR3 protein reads CASSSGTGFAEQFF.

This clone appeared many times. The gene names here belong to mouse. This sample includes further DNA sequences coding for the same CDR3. The CDR3 DNA, read in part, is TGTGCCAGCGGTGATGCAGGAAACACA. Translating gives CASGDAGNT. The entire CDR3 protein is CASGDAGNTEVFF. V usage is TRBV13-2 and J usage is TRBJ1-1, with no clear D. The read ends 4 residues early relative to the CDR3; the germline J gene fills the gap. CDR3 size: 13 residues. Germline V gene data show CDR1 as NNHNN and CDR2 as SYGAGS (reference sequence). Trimming removed 0 bases from V and 1 base from J, with 4 bases in between.

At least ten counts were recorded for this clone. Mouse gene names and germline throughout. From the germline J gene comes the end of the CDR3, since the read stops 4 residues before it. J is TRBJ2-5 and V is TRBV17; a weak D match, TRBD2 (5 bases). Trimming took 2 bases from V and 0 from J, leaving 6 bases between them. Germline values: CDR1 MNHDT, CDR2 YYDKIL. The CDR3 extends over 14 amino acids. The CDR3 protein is CASSRLGNQDTQYF. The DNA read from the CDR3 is TGTGCTAGCAGTAGACTGGGTAACCAAGAC.

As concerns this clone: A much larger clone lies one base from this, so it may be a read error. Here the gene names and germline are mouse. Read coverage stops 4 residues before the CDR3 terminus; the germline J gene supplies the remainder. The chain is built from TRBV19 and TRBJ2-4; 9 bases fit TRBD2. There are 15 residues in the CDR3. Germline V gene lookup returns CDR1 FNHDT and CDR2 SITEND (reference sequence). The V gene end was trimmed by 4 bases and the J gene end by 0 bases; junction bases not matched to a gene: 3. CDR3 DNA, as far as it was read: TGTGCCAGCAGTCCGGGACTGGGTAGTCAAAAC. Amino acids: CASSPGLGSQN. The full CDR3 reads CASSPGLGSQNTLYF.